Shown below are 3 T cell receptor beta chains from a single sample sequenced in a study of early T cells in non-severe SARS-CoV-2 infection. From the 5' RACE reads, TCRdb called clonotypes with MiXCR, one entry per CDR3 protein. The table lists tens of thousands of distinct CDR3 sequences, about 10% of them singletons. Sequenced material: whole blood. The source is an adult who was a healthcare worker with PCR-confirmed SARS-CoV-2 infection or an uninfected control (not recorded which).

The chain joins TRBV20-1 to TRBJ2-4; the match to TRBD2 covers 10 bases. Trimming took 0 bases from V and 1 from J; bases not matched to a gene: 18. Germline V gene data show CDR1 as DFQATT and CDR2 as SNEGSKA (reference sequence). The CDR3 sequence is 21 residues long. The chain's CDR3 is CSARDWRAGGGFAEAKNIQYF. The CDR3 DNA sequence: TGCAGTGCTAGAGATTGGAGAGCGGGAGGGGGATTTGCGGAGGCCAAAAACATTCAGTACTTC.

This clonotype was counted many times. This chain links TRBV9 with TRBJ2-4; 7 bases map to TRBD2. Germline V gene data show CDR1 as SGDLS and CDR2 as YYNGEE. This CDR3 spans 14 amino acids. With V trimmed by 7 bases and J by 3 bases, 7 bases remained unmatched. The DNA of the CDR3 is TGTGCCAGCCGGCGGGAGTGGGTCAAAAACATTCAGTACTTC. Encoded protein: CASRREWVKNIQYF.

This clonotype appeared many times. In DNA form, the CDR3 reads TGTGCCACCAGTGTATCAGGGTTCACAGATACGCAGTATTTT. Its translation is CATSVSGFTDTQYF. The V gene is TRBV24-1, the J gene TRBJ2-3; possible D gene TRBD1, 5 bases. The V end lost 5 bases, the J end lost 2 bases, and 10 bases lay between the germline ends. Germline V CDR1 and CDR2: KGHDR, SFDVKD. CDR3 size: 14 residues.